This T cell receptor (beta chain) was captured by sequencing in a study of identical twins. The study's findings and limits: It was possible that invariant MAIT and iNKT cells partly confounded the zero-insertion analyses. Models underestimated how often monozygotic twins shared out-of-frame TCR alpha. With abundant cord blood beta clonotypes, insertions were fewer; memory repertoires showed no such pattern.

As to this clonotype: Its antigen is not known.

TCRdb redid the calling of the 5' RACE reads with MiXCR, one entry per CDR3 protein. The sample lists around 220,000 distinct CDR3 sequences, approximately 10% occurring once. Germline assignment: CDR1 DFQATT and CDR2 SNEGSKA (reference sequence). Germline trimming cut 5 bases from V and 7 bases from J; bases unmatched to any gene: 5. The CDR3 has 13 residues. This TCR was sampled from a man aged 45 to 65 in good health. This chain links TRBV20-1 with TRBJ2-2, with 9 positions matching TRBD1. Input material: memory T cells sorted from blood. The CDR3 protein is CSAQQGAVGELFF. The CDR3 DNA is TGCAGTGCTCAACAGGGGGCAGTCGGGGAGCTGTTTTTT.